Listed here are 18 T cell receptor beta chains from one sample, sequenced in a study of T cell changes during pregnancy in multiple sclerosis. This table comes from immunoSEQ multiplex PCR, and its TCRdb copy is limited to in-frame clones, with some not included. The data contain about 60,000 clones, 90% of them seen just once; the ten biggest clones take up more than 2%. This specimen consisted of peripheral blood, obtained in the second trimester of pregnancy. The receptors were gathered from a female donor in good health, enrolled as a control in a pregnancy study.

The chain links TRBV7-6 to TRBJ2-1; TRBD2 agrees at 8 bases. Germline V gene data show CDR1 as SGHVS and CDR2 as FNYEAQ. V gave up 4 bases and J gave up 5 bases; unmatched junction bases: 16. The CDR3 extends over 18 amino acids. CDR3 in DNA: TGTGCCAGCAGCTACTTAAACAGGGAGCGACTAGCGAACAATGAGCAGTTCTTC. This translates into CASSYLNRERLANNEQFF.

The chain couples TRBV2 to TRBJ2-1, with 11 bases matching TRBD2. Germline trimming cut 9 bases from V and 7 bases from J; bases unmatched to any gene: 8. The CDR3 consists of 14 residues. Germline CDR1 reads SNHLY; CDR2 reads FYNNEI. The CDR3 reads CASNRRLAGNEQFF. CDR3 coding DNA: TGTGCCAGTAATAGAAGACTAGCGGGGAATGAGCAGTTCTTC.

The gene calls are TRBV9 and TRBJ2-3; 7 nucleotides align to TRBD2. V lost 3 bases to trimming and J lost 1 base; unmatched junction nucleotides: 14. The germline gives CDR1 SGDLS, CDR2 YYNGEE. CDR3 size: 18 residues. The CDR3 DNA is TGTGCCAGCAGCGGCACAGCGGGGTTCGTAGGGGGCACAGATACGCAGTATTTT. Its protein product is CASSGTAGFVGGTDTQYF.

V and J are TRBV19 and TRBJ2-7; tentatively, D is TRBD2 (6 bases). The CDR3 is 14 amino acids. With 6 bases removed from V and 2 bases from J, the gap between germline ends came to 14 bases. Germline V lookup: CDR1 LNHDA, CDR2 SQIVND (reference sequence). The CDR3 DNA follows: TGTGCCAGTAGCATCCGGGACTCTGCCTACGAGCAGTACTTC. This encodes CASSIRDSAYEQYF.

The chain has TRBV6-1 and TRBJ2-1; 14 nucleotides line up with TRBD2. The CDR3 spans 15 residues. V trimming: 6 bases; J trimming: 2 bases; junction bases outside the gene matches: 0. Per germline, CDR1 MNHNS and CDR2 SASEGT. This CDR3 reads CASRTSGRAYNEQFF. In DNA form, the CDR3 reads TGTGCCAGCAGGACTAGCGGGAGGGCCTACAATGAGCAGTTCTTC.

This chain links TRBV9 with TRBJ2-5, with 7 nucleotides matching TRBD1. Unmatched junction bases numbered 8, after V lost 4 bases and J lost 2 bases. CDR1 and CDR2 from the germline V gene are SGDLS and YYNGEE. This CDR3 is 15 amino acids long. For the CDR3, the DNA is TGTGCCAGCAGCCCCGTCCCGACAGGGCAAGAGACCCAGTACTTC. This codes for CASSPVPTGQETQYF.

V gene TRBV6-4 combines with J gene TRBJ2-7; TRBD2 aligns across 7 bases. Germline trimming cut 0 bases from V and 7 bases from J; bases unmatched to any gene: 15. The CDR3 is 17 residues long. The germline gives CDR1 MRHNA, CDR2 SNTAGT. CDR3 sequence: CASSDSRTGPGGREQYF. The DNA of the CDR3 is TGTGCCAGCAGTGACTCGAGGACGGGCCCGGGAGGTAGAGAGCAGTACTTC.

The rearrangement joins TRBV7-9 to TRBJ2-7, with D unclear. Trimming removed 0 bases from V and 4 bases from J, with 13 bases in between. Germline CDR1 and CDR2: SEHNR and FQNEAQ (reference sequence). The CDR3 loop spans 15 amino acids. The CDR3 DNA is TGTGCCAGCAGCTTAGCGTGGGCCCCAGCTTACGAGCAGTACTTC. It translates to CASSLAWAPAYEQYF.

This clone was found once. The CDR3 coding sequence is TGTGCCAGCAGCAACAGGTTTTTTGAAGCTTTCTTT. It translates to CASSNRFFEAFF. The chain has TRBV6-5 and TRBJ1-1; a weak D match, TRBD1 (5 bases). Germline loops: CDR1 MNHEY, CDR2 SVGAGI. The CDR3 loop spans 12 amino acids. V was trimmed by 6 bases and J by 7 bases, leaving 12 bases between them.

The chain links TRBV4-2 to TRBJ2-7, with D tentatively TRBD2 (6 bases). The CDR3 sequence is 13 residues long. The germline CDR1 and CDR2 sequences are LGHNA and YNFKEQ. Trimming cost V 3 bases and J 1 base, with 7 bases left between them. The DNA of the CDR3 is TGTGCCAGCAGCCAGGGGACTTCCTACGAGCAGTACTTC. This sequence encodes CASSQGTSYEQYF.

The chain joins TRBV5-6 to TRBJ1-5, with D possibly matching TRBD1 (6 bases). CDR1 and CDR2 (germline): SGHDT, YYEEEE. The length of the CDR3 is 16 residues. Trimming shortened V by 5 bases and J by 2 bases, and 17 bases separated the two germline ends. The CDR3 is CASSRGYRVGNQPQHF. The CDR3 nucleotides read TGTGCCAGCAGTAGGGGGTACAGGGTTGGCAATCAGCCCCAGCATTTT.

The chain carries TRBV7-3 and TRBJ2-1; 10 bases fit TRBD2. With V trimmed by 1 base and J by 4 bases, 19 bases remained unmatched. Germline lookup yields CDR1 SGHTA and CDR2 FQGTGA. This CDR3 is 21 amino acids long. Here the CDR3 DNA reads TGTGCCAGCAGCTTAATCTCAGGACTAGCGGACCACTATGGTACATACAATGAGCAGTTCTTC. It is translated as CASSLISGLADHYGTYNEQFF.

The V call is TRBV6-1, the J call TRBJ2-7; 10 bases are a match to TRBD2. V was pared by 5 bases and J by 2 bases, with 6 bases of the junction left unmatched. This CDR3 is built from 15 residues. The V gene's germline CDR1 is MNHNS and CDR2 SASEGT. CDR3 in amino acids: CASSTSGTRAYEQYF. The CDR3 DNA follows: TGTGCCAGCAGTACTAGCGGGACGAGGGCCTACGAGCAGTACTTC.

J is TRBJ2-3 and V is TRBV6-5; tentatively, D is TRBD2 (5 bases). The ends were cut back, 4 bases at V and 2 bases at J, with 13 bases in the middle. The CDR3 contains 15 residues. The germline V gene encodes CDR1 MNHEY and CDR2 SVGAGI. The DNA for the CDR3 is TGTGCCAGCAGTTCCCGAGGAGCGGACACAGATACGCAGTATTTT. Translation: CASSSRGADTDTQYF.

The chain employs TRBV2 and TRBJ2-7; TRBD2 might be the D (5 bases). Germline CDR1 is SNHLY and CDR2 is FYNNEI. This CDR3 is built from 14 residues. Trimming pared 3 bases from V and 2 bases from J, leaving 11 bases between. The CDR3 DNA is TGTGCCAGCAGTGACGAGCGGACCACCTACGAGCAGTACTTC. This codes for CASSDERTTYEQYF.

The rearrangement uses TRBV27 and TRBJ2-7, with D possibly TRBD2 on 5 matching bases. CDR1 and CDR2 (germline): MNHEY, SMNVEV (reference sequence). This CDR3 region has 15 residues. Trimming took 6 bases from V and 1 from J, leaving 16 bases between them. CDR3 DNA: TGTGCCAGCAGCTCCGGACTCTCACCTTCCTACGAGCAGTACTTC. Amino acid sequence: CASSSGLSPSYEQYF.

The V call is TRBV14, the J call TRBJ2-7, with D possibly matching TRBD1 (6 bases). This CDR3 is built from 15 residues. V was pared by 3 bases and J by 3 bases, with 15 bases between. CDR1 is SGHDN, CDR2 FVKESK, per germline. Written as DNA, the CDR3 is TGTGCCAGCAGCCACCGGGACAAAGTTAACTACGAGCAGTACTTC. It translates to CASSHRDKVNYEQYF.

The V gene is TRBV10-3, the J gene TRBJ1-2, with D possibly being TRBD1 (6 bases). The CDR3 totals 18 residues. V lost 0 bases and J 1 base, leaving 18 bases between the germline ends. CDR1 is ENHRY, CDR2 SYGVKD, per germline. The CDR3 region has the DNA TGTGCCATCAGTGAGTCGAGGGGGGGTGTTCTTCTTAACTATGGCTACACCTTC. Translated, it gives CAISESRGGVLLNYGYTF.